A single sample gave rise to the 2 T cell receptor beta chains below, sequenced in a study of CD8 T cells in ankylosing spondylitis (dated by TCRdb to about 2017). Library preparation employed 5' RACE. Sequencing was performed on an Illumina MiSeq. In-frame beta chains were kept once TCRdb had trimmed the public reads at Q25 with fastp and called clones with MiXCR. A single entry per CDR3 protein holds the most common genes and DNA from its merged rows. The sample includes roughly 35,000 distinct CDR3 sequences, with more than 15% observed a single time. The top ten clones comprise roughly 45% of the sample. Sequencing was carried out using blood. These receptors all stem from a male donor with ankylosing spondylitis or in good health (not recorded which).

The J gene is TRBJ2-5, the V gene TRBV28; 8 nucleotides line up with TRBD2. Germline V gene lookup returns CDR1 MDHEN and CDR2 SYDVKM. This CDR3 contains 15 residues. V was pared by 4 bases and J by 5 bases, with 9 bases of the junction left unmatched. The CDR3 DNA sequence: TGTGCCAGCAGTTATGGGACTAGTGTTGCGGAGACCCAGTACTTC. Translating gives CASSYGTSVAETQYF.

The rearrangement joins TRBV7-3 to TRBJ1-1; TRBD1 aligns across 7 bases. With V trimmed by 1 base and J by 7 bases, 6 bases remained unmatched. This CDR3 contains 14 residues. Germline assignment: CDR1 SGHTA and CDR2 FQGTGA. The DNA of the CDR3 is TGTGCCAGCAGCTTAAGGCCAGGGGGGAGTGAAGCTTTCTTT. This translates into CASSLRPGGSEAFF.